This entry lists 14 T cell receptor beta chains sequenced from one sample in a study of Ad26.COV2.S vaccination and SARS-CoV-2 variants. Profiled with immunoSEQ multiplex PCR; TCRdb holds only in-frame clones, not every one. The table includes 400,000 to 450,000 clones, around nine tenths detected once. The treatment here: 15 to 20 received Ad26.COV2.S at low or high dose, single or two shots; about 5 received placebo; per-sample allocation not given. The samples were gathered on day 63 after the first injection of vaccine or placebo. The material sequenced was peripheral blood, taken in a trial of Ad26.COV2.S vaccine versus placebo. These receptors all stem from a person aged 18 to 65 who received the Ad26.COV2.S COVID-19 vaccine or a placebo.

The rearrangement uses TRBV7-9 and TRBJ2-2, with D possibly being TRBD2 (6 bases). There are 14 residues in the CDR3. CDR1 and CDR2 (germline): SEHNR, FQNEAQ (reference sequence). The V end lost 5 bases, the J end lost 5 bases, and 12 bases lay between the germline ends. CDR3 residues: CASSGAGGTGELFF. CDR3 nucleotide sequence: TGTGCCAGCAGCGGAGCGGGCGGTACCGGGGAGCTGTTTTTT.

The rearrangement links TRBV25-1 to TRBJ1-1, with 8 bases fitting TRBD1. This CDR3 is 16 amino acids long. Germline lookup yields CDR1 MGHDK and CDR2 SYGVNS. V gave up 1 base and J gave up 5 bases; unmatched junction bases: 9. As DNA, the CDR3 is TGTGCCAGCAGTGAATCCTTCACAGGGGGGGGGACTGAAGCTTTCTTT. Its translation: CASSESFTGGGTEAFF. The entire variable domain, with the rest obtained from reference TRBV25-1 and TRBJ1-1, is as follows: EADIYQTPRYLVIGTGKKITLECSQTMGHDKMYWYQQDPGMELHLIHYSYGVNSTEKGDLSSESTVSRIRTEHFPLTLESARPSHTSQYLCASSESFTGGGTEAFFGQGTRLTVV.

The chain joins TRBV27 to TRBJ2-1; no firm D call. The CDR3 sequence is 14 residues long. Germline V lookup: CDR1 MNHEY, CDR2 SMNVEV (reference sequence). The germline V and J ends were trimmed by 8 bases and 0 bases, with 11 bases remaining between them. This CDR3 is CASGRVLSYNEQFF. Written as DNA, the CDR3 is TGTGCCAGCGGACGAGTCCTCTCCTACAATGAGCAGTTCTTC.

The chain joins TRBV4-2 to TRBJ1-2, with a weak D call TRBD1 (6 bases). The germline V and J ends were trimmed by 0 bases and 8 bases, with 16 bases remaining between them. The CDR3 runs to 15 residues. Germline V lookup: CDR1 LGHNA, CDR2 YNFKEQ. In DNA form, the CDR3 reads TGTGCCAGCAGCCAAGATTCGGGAGGGGGGAAAGGCTACACCTTC. Protein product: CASSQDSGGGKGYTF.

The chain links TRBV7-9 to TRBJ2-3; TRBD2 is a possible D gene (6 bases). This CDR3 region has 16 residues. Germline CDR1 reads SEHNR; CDR2 reads FQNEAQ (reference sequence). Trimming shortened V by 5 bases and J by 0 bases, and 15 bases separated the two germline ends. CDR3 nucleotide sequence: TGTGCCAGCAGCCCAATGGGCGGGACTAGCACAGATACGCAGTATTTT. It is translated as CASSPMGGTSTDTQYF.

The chain carries TRBV5-1 and TRBJ2-7, with D possibly matching TRBD2 (5 bases). The CDR3 runs to 14 residues. V dropped 0 bases and J dropped 4 bases, with 11 bases sitting between them. The germline V gene encodes CDR1 SGHRS and CDR2 YFSETQ. In nucleotides, the CDR3 is TGCGCCAGCAGCTTGGGGCACGGACTTTACGAGCAGTACTTC. Its translation is CASSLGHGLYEQYF.

This chain joins TRBV14 and TRBJ2-3, with TRBD1 as a possible D gene (5 bases). The CDR3 totals 20 residues. CDR1 and CDR2 from the germline V gene are SGHDN and FVKESK. V shed 4 bases and J shed 2 bases, with 28 bases lying between them. In DNA form, the CDR3 reads TGTGCCAGCAGCCCCATCGCAGGGTCGGGCTACAGAACGTACACAGATACGCAGTATTTT. Translation gives CASSPIAGSGYRTYTDTQYF.

A single count supports this clone. Likely a read error: the CDR3 ends without its conserved phenylalanine or tryptophan. No DNA is shown, since the ends of the CDR3 on it are uncertain; the CDR3 is the one TCRdb lists. J is TRBJ1-4 and V is TRBV24-1; TRBD1, the table's D call, lacks a check against the DNA. Termini included, the CDR3 measures 9 amino acids. Germline V CDR1 and CDR2: KGHDR, SFDVKD. The CDR3 sequence: CATSDPKGD.

The gene calls are TRBV6-5 and TRBJ2-3; perhaps TRBD2 as D (6 bases). This CDR3 spans 14 amino acids. The V gene's germline CDR1 is MNHEY and CDR2 SVGAGI. V was pared by 5 bases and J by 4 bases, with 13 bases between. CDR3 in amino acids: CASSNPGAADTQYF. As DNA, the CDR3 is TGTGCCAGCAGTAACCCGGGAGCCGCAGATACGCAGTATTTT.

The gene calls are TRBV12-3 or TRBV12-4 and TRBJ1-1; perhaps TRBD1 as D (6 bases). This CDR3 has 13 amino acids. Trimming removed 8 bases at V and 5 bases at J, with 15 bases between. CDR3 DNA sequence: TGTGCCAGCGGATTCGGGGGGCGGACTGAAGCTTTCTTT. The encoded protein is CASGFGGRTEAFF.

This chain links TRBV18 with TRBJ2-2, with TRBD2 matching over 10 bases. This CDR3 has 16 amino acids. CDR1 and CDR2 from the germline V gene are KGHSH and LQKENI. Losses at the gene ends were 4 bases for V and 2 bases for J; bases not matched to a gene: 4. CDR3 DNA: TGTGCCAGCTCACAAAGACTAGCGGGCAACACCGGGGAGCTGTTTTTT. Translated, it gives CASSQRLAGNTGELFF.

V usage is TRBV5-4 and J usage is TRBJ2-1; D not certain. V lost 1 base and J lost 6, with 5 bases in between. The CDR3 is 12 residues long. Germline loops: CDR1 SGHNT, CDR2 YYREEE (reference sequence). The CDR3 spells CASSLRLNEQFF. The CDR3 bases are TGTGCCAGCAGCTTGCGACTCAATGAGCAGTTCTTC. Based on the CDR3 plus reference TRBV5-4 and TRBJ2-1, the full variable domain is ETGVTQSPTHLIKTRGQQVTLRCSSQSGHNTVSWYQQALGQGPQFIFQYYREEENGRGNFPPRFSGLQFPNYSSELNVNALELDDSALYLCASSLRLNEQFFGPGTRLTVL.

The J gene is TRBJ2-7, the V gene TRBV7-8; possible D gene TRBD1, 5 bases. From germline, CDR1 is SGHVS and CDR2 FQNEAQ. The germline V and J ends were trimmed by 3 bases and 2 bases, with 14 bases remaining between them. This CDR3 is 15 amino acids long. CDR3 nucleotide sequence: TGTGCCAGCAGCTTGGGGCAGGGTCAGGCCTACGAGCAGTACTTC. Amino acids: CASSLGQGQAYEQYF.

To note about this clone: The same CDR3 is also encoded by other DNA sequences in this sample. The chain has TRBV7-8 and TRBJ2-3; D not certain. CDR3 length: 12 amino acids. Per germline, CDR1 SGHVS and CDR2 FQNEAQ. The V end lost 5 bases, the J end lost 3 bases, and 6 bases lay between the germline ends. Here the CDR3 reads CASSLYTDTQYF. The CDR3 nucleotides are TGTGCCAGCAGCCTATATACAGATACGCAGTATTTT.